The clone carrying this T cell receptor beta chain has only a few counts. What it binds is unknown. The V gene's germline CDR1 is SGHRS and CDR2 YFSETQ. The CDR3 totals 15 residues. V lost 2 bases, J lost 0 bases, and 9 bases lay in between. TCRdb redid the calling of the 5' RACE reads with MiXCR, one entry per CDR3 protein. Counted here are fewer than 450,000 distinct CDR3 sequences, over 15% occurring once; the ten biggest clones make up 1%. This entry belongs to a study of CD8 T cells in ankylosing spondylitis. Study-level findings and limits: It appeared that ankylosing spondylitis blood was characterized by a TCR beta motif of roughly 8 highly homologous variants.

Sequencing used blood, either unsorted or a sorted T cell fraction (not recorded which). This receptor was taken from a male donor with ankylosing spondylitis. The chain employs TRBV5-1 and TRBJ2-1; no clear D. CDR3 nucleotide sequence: TGCGCCAGCAGCTTAACTTTCCTCTCCTACAATGAGCAGTTCTTC. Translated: CASSLTFLSYNEQFF.